This T cell receptor (beta chain) comes out of a study of cytotoxic CD8 clonotypes in ibrutinib-treated CLL. Depth targeted 1 in 200,000 to 1 in 1 million T cells, averaging approximately 9.3x coverage per clonotype. Measured with immunoSEQ multiplex PCR; TCRdb has only the in-frame clones, and not every one. The sample contains some 140,000 clones, about 91% of which appear only once. The V segment lost 6 bases and the J segment 4 bases; nucleotides outside the gene matches: 4. This CDR3 region has 14 residues. Germline V gene lookup returns CDR1 ENHRY and CDR2 SYGVKD. This chain uses TRBV10-3 with TRBJ1-5, with 9 bases matching TRBD1. The sequence was obtained from a human donor with chronic lymphocytic leukemia. The source material was PBMCs, sampled after 12 months of ibrutinib treatment. As DNA, the CDR3 is TGTGCCATCAGGGCGGGGACAGGGAATCAGCCCCAGCATTTT. Translation gives CAIRAGTGNQPQHF.